Listed below are T cell receptor beta chains from one sample, sequenced in a study of cytomegalovirus exposure and HLA in healthy donors. Libraries were prepared by immunoSEQ multiplex PCR; TCRdb keeps only in-frame clonotypes and omits some of them. The sample holds roughly 150,000 clones, 75% seen once. Sequencing used PBMCs. Receptors were obtained from a man younger than 35 in good health and CMV-seropositive. Each CDR3 is given with its conserved first and last residue. A D gene is named only where the DNA matches it firmly. Not every row has a clone size; where given, it reads once, few, many or a size class.

v_call	clone_size	cdr3_length	d_call	j_call	cdr3_aa	cdr3_nt
TRBV19	-	15	-	TRBJ2-1	CASTPSLSSYNEQFF	TGTGCCAGTACCCCGAGTCTAAGCTCCTACAATGAGCAGTTCTTC
TRBV5-6	-	15	-	TRBJ2-4	CASSSTYLAKNIQYF	TGTGCCAGCAGCTCCACATACCTAGCCAAAAACATTCAGTACTTC
TRBV5-1	once	15	TRBD1	TRBJ1-4	CASSSGDSPNEKLFF	TGCGCCAGCAGCAGTGGGGACAGCCCCAATGAAAAACTGTTTTTT
TRBV28	-	15	TRBD2	TRBJ2-7	CASNTPSAGGYEQYF	TGTGCCAGCAATACCCCGTCGGCGGGGGGCTACGAGCAGTACTTC
TRBV5-6	-	15	-	TRBJ1-2	CASSLAGIRAHGYTF	TGTGCCAGCAGCTTGGCCGGGATAAGAGCTCACGGCTACACCTTC
TRBV10-3	-	13	-	TRBJ2-7	CAISDTSRREQYF	TGTGCCATCAGTGATACTAGCCGACGCGAGCAGTACTTC
TRBV5-4	few	15	-	TRBJ2-1	CASSTTGNPYNEQFF	TGTGCCAGCAGCACAACAGGGAATCCTTACAATGAGCAGTTCTTC
TRBV18	-	13	TRBD1	TRBJ1-2	CASSPTGSYGYTF	TGTGCCAGCTCACCGACAGGGTCCTATGGCTACACCTTC
TRBV7-3	-	14	TRBD2	TRBJ2-1	CASSFISGNNEQFF	TGTGCCAGCAGCTTTATAAGCGGGAACAATGAGCAGTTCTTC
TRBV7-2	-	14	-	TRBJ1-5	CASSLESRNQPQHF	TGTGCCAGCAGCTTAGAATCCAGGAATCAGCCCCAGCATTTT
TRBV11-2	-	17	TRBD2	TRBJ2-5	CASSLSEGREGRETQYF	TGTGCCAGCAGCTTAAGTGAGGGGCGGGAGGGCCGAGAGACCCAGTACTTC
TRBV5-1	-	13	-	TRBJ2-1	CASSSTEGLEQFF	TGCGCCAGCAGCTCTACGGAGGGGCTCGAGCAGTTCTTC
TRBV5-5	-	16	TRBD1	TRBJ2-3	CASSLGDRVSTDTQYF	TGTGCCAGCAGCTTGGGGGACAGAGTTAGCACAGATACGCAGTATTTT
TRBV4-1	-	19	-	TRBJ2-7	CASSQDVWPGRGRAYEQYF	TGCGCCAGCAGCCAAGACGTATGGCCAGGGCGGGGTCGGGCTTACGAGCAGTACTTC